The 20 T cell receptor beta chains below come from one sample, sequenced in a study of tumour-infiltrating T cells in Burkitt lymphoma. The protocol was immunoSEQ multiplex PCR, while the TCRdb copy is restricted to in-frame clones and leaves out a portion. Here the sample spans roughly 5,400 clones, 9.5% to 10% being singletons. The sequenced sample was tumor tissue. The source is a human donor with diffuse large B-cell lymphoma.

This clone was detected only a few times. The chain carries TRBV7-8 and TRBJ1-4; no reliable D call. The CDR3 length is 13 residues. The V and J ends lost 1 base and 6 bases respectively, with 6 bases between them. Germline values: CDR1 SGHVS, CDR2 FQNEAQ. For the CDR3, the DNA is TGTGCCAGCAGCTTAGTTGAGGATGAAAAACTGTTTTTT. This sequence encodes CASSLVEDEKLFF. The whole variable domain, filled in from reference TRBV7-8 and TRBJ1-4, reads GAGVSQSPRYKVAKRGQDVALRCDPISGHVSLFWYQQALGQGPEFLTYFQNEAQLDKSGLPSDRFFAERPEGSVSTLKIQRTQQEDSAVYLCASSLVEDEKLFFGSGTQLSVL.

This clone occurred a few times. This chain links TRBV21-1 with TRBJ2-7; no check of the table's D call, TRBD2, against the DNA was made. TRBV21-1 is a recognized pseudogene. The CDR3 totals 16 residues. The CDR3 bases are TGTGCCAGCAGCAAAGTTGGGGGGTATACAGGCTACGAGCAGTACTTC. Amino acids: CASSKVGGYTGYEQYF.

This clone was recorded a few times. The CDR3 nucleotides read TGTGCCACCAGCAGAGATCTACTCTCGGGATGGCTGTTTTTT. Translated, it gives CATSRDLLSGWLFF. V is TRBV15 and J is TRBJ1-4; no clear D gene. The V gene's germline CDR1 is LNHNV and CDR2 YYDKDF (reference sequence). V was shortened by 0 bases and J by 14 bases, with 16 bases between the two germline ends. The CDR3 has 14 amino acids.

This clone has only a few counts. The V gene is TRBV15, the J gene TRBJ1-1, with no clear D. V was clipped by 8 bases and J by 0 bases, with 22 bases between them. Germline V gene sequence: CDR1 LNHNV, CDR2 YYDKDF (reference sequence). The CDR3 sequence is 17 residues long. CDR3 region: CATSRGWGLVMNTEAFF. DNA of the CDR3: TGTGCCACCTCTCGAGGGTGGGGTTTGGTAATGAACACTGAAGCTTTCTTT.

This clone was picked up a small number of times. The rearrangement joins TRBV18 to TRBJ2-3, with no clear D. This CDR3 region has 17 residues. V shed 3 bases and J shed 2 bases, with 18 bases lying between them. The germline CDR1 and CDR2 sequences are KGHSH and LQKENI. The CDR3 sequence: CASSPQTLLKFTDTQYF. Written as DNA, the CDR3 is TGTGCCAGCTCACCCCAGACTTTGCTAAAGTTCACAGATACGCAGTATTTT.

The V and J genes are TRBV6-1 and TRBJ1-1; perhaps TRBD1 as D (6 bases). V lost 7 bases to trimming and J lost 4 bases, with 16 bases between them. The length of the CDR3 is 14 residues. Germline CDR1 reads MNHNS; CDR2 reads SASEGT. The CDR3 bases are TGTGCCAGCACCTCAAGGGGGGCTGCCACTGAAGCTTTCTTT. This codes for CASTSRGAATEAFF.

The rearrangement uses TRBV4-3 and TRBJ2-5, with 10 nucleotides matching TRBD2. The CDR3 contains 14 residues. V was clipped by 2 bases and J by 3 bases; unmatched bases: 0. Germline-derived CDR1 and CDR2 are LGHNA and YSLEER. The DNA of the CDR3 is TGCGCCAGCAGCCAAAGCGGGGGGGAAGAGACCCAGTACTTC. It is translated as CASSQSGGEETQYF.

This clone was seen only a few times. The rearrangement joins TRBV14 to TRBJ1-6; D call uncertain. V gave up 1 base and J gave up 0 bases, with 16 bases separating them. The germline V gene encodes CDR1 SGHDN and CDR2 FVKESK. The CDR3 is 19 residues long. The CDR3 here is CASSQGTLQWSSYNSPLHF. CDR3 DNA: TGTGCCAGCAGCCAAGGAACTCTACAGTGGAGCTCCTATAATTCACCCCTCCACTTT.

The CDR3, as DNA: TGTGCCAGCTCGCCGTCGTTTGGGAAGGGAGAGGAAAAACTGTTTTTT. This encodes CASSPSFGKGEEKLFF. This chain joins TRBV18 and TRBJ1-4, with D uncertain. Trimming left V 6 bases short and J 8 bases short, with 22 bases between. CDR1 and CDR2 (germline): KGHSH, LQKENI. The CDR3 is 16 residues long. The full variable domain, with the rest looked up from reference TRBV18 and TRBJ1-4, is NAGVMQNPRHLVRRRGQEARLRCSPMKGHSHVYWYRQLPEEGLKFMVYLQKENIIDESGMPKERFSAEFPKEGPSILRIQQVVRGDSAAYFCASSPSFGKGEEKLFFGSGTQLSVL.

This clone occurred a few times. The CDR3 region has the DNA TGTGCCAGCAGTTCTACAGGGGGCAAAAGAGCTTTCTTT. It yields the protein CASSSTGGKRAFF. This chain connects TRBV6-5 to TRBJ1-1; 9 nucleotides line up with TRBD1. Trimming took 4 bases from V and 10 from J; bases not matched to a gene: 7. This CDR3 is built from 13 residues. CDR1 and CDR2 (germline): MNHEY, SVGAGI.

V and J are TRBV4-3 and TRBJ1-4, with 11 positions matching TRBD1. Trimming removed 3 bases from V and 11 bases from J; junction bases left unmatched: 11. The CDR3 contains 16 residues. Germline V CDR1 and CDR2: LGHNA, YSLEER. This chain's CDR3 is CASSQEPGTGGVKLFF. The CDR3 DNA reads TGCGCCAGCAGCCAGGAACCCGGGACAGGGGGAGTGAAACTGTTTTTT.

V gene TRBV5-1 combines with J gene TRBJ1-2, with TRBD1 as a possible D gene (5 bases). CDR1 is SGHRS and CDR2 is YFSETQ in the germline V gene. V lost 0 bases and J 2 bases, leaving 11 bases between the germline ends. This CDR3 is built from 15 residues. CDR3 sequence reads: CASSLGPTVNYGYTF. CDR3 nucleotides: TGCGCCAGCAGCTTGGGTCCGACAGTGAACTATGGCTACACCTTC.

The CDR3, as DNA: TGTGCCAGCAGTGTGTTTCCCAACAATGAGCAGTTCTTC. It codes for CASSVFPNNEQFF. The chain combines TRBV2 with TRBJ2-1; no clear D. Looked up from germline, CDR1 is SNHLY and CDR2 is FYNNEI. The CDR3 totals 13 residues. V was shortened by 4 bases and J by 5 bases, with 9 bases between the two germline ends. The full variable domain, completed using reference TRBV2 and TRBJ2-1, is EPEVTQTPSHQVTQMGQEVILRCVPISNHLYFYWYRQILGQKVEFLVSFYNNEISEKSEIFDDQFSVERPDGSNFTLKIRSTKLEDSAMYFCASSVFPNNEQFFGPGTRLTVL.

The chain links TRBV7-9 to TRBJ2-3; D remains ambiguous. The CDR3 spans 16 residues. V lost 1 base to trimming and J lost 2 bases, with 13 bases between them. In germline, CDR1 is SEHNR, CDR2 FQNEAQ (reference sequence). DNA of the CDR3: TGTGCCAGCAGCTTAGGGGTCTCTAGGGACACAGATACGCAGTATTTT. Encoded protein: CASSLGVSRDTDTQYF.

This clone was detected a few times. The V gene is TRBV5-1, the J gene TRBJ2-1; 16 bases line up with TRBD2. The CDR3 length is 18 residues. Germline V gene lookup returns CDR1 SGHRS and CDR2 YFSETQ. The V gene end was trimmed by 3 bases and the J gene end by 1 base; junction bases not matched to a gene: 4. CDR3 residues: CASSSGTSGGDSYNEQFF. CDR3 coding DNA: TGCGCCAGCAGCTCCGGGACTAGCGGGGGGGATTCCTACAATGAGCAGTTCTTC.

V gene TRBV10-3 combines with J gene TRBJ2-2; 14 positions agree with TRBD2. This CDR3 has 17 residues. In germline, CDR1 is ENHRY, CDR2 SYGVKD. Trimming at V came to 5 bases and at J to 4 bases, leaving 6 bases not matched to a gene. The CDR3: CAISKGLAGESTGELFF. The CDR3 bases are TGTGCCATCAGTAAGGGACTAGCGGGGGAGAGCACCGGGGAGCTGTTTTTT.

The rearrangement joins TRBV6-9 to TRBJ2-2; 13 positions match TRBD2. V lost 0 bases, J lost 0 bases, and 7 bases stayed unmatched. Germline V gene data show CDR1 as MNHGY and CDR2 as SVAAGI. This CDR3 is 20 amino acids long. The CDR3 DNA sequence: TGTGCCAGCAGTTATTCTACCACGGGACTAGCGGGGTCGAACACCGGGGAGCTGTTTTTT. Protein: CASSYSTTGLAGSNTGELFF.

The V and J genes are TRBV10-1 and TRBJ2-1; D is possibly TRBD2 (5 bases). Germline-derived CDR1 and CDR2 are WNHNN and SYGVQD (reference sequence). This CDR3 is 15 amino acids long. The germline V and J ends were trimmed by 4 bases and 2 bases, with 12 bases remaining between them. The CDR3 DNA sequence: TGCGCCAGCAGTGGAGGGCGGAATACCTACAATGAGCAGTTCTTC. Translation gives CASSGGRNTYNEQFF.

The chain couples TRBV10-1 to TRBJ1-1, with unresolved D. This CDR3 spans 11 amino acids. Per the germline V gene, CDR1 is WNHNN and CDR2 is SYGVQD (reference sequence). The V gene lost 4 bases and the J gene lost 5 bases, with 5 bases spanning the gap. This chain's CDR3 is CASSARTEAFF. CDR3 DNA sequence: TGCGCCAGCAGTGCGAGAACTGAAGCTTTCTTT.

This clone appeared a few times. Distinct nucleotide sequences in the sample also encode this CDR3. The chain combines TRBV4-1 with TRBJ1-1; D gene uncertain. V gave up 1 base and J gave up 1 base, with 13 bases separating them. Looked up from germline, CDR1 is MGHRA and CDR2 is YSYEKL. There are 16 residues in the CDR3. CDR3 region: CASSQAPPAENTEAFF. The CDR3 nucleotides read TGCGCCAGCAGCCAAGCACCCCCAGCGGAGAACACTGAAGCTTTCTTT.